This T cell receptor (beta chain) was profiled in a study of control samples from healthy donors and cancer patients. Data came from immunoSEQ multiplex PCR; TCRdb stores just in-frame clones and leaves some out. This table holds 100,000 to 150,000 clones, about 94% found once. This CDR3 has 13 amino acids. V was pared by 0 bases and J by 5 bases, with 5 bases between. CDR1 and CDR2 (germline): SGHTA, FQGTGA. This sequence joins TRBV7-3 and TRBJ2-1, with no clear D. This TCR derives from a man aged 30-40 years in good health. The specimen sequenced was blood. The CDR3 DNA reads as TGTGCCAGCAGCTTAACGTGGAACAATGAGCAGTTCTTC. Its translation is CASSLTWNNEQFF.